This section outlines one T cell receptor (beta chain) sequence together with its context. It lacks a known antigen. Base quality data are lacking; no much larger clone is found one base away. Sample time point, as interpreted from the label and publication: baseline before first vaccination. Vaccinee samples were obtained from the UK trials COV001 and COV002, which included a single-blind randomized controlled phase 2/3 trial of AZD1222 (ChAdOx1 nCoV-19) in healthy adults. Trial participant PBMC samples were collected at day 0 and day 28 after the second dose for TCRbeta chain sequencing. The CDR3 regions of human TCRbeta chains were subjected to immunosequencing. In the authors' own workflow: Repertoire TCRs were checked for matches against a reference library of SARS-CoV-2-specific TCRs that had been generated using the MIRA antigen-specificity platform. Breadth meant the fraction of unique TCRs that were SARS-CoV-2-associated, whereas depth meant the fraction of total T cells that were SARS-CoV-2-associated. Using the MIRA data, each spike-specific TCR was mapped to the spike region that the TCR reacts to and placed in a CD4 or CD8 class. Log10-transformed breadth and depth values were compared by one-way ANOVA with Sidak's multiple comparisons tests. This immuneACCESS table, as held by TCRdb, lists in-frame sequences with V and J called but not all clones. Of the missing ones, under half trace to an unresolved V gene in checked studies; the others have no known cause. Clonal size and the V and J genes are those of that table, whereas D and trimming came from the DNA. Here the sample has about 73,000 clones; approximately 88% occur a single time. The leading ten clones occupy around 20% of the sample.

The data originate from a study of T cell responses to AZD1222 COVID-19 vaccine listed by TCRdb under 2021. Broadly, across the study: AZD1222 recipients with second doses at about 4 weeks or about 12 weeks were pooled, because spike-specific TCR depth and breadth did not differ between schedules. Enrollment into the trials was organized by age into subgroups of 18-55, 56-69 and 70-plus years, and those subgroups contained approximately 160, 26 and 62 TCR-sequenced participants, respectively. A total of 233 trial participants underwent TCR sequencing, of whom roughly 210 had received two doses of AZD1222 and around 26 had received two doses of the MenACWY control vaccine.

The CDR3 measures 17 amino acids from cysteine to phenylalanine. Only the CDR3 region is kept as DNA, spanning 51 bases read in frame from base 1. V is trimmed back by 6 bases and J by 5 bases, and the junction contains 12 bases that no gene match accounts for. Based on the germline V gene, the CDR1 and CDR2 sequences are KGHSH and LQKENI. Points the paper makes about the study in general: Conclusions about previously exposed vaccinees are limited because only six or seven AZD1222 recipients were SARS-CoV-2 seropositive at baseline. Because no samples from the day 14 peak response were available, repertoires could be characterized only after the peak T cell response. After two AZD1222 doses, spike-specific TCR breadth and depth were significantly higher than at day 0 and than in MenACWY recipients. Epitopes outside the regions mutated in the B.1.351 and B.1.1.7 variants were reportedly recognized by nearly half of the unique spike-specific TCRs. The 56-69-year group was small, and its depth increase did not reach significance, likely because of low power. Participants were mostly white British, with more females than males. The authors suggested clonal diversity may have been underestimated. The whole spike protein was spanned by vaccine-associated CD4 TCRs, and dominant responses were seen in regions 160-218 and 743-854.

The chain links TRBV18 with TRBJ2-3; 12 of the junction bases match TRBD2. Material: peripheral blood, obtained on day 0 of AZD1222 vaccination. The receptor was derived from an adult in good health. The nucleotide sequence is given as TGTGCCAGCTCGACCTATCTAGCGGGGGGGCCAGGAGATACGCAGTATTTT. Protein translation: CASSTYLAGGPGDTQYF. The CDR3, completed at both ends by the reference TRBV18 and TRBJ2-3 genes, gives the full variable domain NAGVMQNPRHLVRRRGQEARLRCSPMKGHSHVYWYRQLPEEGLKFMVYLQKENIIDESGMPKERFSAEFPKEGPSILRIQQVVRGDSAAYFCASSTYLAGGPGDTQYFGPGTRLTVL.